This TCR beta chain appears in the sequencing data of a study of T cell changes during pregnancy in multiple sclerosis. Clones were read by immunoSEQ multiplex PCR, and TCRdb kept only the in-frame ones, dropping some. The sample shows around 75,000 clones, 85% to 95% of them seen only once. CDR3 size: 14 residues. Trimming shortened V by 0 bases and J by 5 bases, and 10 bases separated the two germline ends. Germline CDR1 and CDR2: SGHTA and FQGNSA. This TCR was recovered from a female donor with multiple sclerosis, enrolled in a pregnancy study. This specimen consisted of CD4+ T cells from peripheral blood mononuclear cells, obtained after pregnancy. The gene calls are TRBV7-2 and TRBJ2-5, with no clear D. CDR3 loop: CASSLASQQETQYF. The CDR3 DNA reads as TGTGCCAGCAGCTTAGCATCACAGCAGGAGACCCAGTACTTC. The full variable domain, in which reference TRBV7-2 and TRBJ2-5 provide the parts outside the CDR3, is GAGVSQSPSNKVTEKGKDVELRCDPISGHTALYWYRQSLGQGLEFLIYFQGNSAPDKSGLPSDRFSAERTGGSVSTLTIQRTQQEDSAVYLCASSLASQQETQYFGPGTRLLVL.